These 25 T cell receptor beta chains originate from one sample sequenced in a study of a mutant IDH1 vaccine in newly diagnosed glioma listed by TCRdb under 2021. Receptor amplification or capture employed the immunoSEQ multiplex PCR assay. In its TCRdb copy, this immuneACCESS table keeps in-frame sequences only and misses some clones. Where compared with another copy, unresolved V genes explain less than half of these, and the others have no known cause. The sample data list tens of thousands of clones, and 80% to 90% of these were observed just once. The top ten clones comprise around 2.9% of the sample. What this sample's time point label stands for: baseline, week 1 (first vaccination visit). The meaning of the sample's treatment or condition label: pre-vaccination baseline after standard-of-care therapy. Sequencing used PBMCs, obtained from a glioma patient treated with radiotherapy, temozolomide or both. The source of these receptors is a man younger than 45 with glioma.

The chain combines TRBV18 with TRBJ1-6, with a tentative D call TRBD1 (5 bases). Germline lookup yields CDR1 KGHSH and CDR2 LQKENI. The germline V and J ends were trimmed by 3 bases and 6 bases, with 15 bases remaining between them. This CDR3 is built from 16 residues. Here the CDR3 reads CASSPVGGTFNSPLHF. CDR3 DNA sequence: TGTGCCAGCTCACCGGTTGGGGGTACTTTTAATTCACCCCTCCACTTT.

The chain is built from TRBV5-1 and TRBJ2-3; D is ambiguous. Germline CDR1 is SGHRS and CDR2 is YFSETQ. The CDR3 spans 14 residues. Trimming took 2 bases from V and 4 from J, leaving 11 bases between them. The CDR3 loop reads CASSFVLAADTQYF. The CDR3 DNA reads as TGCGCCAGCAGCTTTGTCCTCGCGGCAGATACGCAGTATTTT.

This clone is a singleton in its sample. The DNA for the CDR3 is TGTGCCACTCTGTCCTCCGTCAGCAACGAGCAGTACTTC. This translates into CATLSSVSNEQYF. This chain joins TRBV10-3 and TRBJ2-7; D not resolved. V dropped 10 bases and J dropped 5 bases, with 18 bases sitting between them. Looked up from germline, CDR1 is ENHRY and CDR2 is SYGVKD. This CDR3 comprises 13 residues.

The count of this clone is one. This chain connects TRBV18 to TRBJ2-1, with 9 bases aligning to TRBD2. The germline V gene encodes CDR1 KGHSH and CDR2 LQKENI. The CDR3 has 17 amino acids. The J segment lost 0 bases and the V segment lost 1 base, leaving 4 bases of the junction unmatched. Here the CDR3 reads CASSPLAGASSYNEQFF. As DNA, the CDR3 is TGTGCCAGCTCACCACTAGCGGGGGCAAGCTCCTACAATGAGCAGTTCTTC.

The CDR3 spells CASSPLYSRQGRGNSPLHF. The CDR3 region has the DNA TGTGCCAGCTCACCTTTATACAGTCGACAGGGAAGAGGTAATTCACCCCTCCACTTT. This chain uses TRBV18 with TRBJ1-6, with 7 positions matching TRBD1. The CDR3 runs to 19 residues. Trimming at V came to 3 bases and at J to 6 bases, leaving 17 bases not matched to a gene. The germline V gene has CDR1 KGHSH and CDR2 LQKENI.

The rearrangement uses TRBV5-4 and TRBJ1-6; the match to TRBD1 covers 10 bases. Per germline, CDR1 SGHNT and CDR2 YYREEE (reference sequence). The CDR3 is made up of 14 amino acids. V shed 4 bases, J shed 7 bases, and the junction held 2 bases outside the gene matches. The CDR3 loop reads CASSPDRGNSPLHF. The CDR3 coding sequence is TGTGCCAGCAGCCCGGACAGGGGGAATTCACCCCTCCACTTT.

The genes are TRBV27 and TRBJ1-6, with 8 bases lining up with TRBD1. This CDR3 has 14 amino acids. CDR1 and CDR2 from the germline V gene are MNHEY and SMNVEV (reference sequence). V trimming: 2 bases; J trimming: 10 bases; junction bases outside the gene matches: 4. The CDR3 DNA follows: TGTGCCAGCAGTTTAGGTCCAGGGGGCTCACCCCTCCACTTT. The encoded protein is CASSLGPGGSPLHF.

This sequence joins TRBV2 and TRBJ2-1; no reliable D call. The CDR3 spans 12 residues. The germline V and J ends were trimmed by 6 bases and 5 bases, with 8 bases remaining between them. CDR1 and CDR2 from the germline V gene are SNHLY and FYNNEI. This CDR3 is CASRPTHNEQFF. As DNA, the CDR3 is TGTGCCAGCAGGCCAACCCACAATGAGCAGTTCTTC.

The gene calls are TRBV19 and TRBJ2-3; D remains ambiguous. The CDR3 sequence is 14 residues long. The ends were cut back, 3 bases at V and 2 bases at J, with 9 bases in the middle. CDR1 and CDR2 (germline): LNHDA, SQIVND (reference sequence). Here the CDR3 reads CASSIFLLTDTQYF. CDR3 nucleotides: TGTGCCAGTAGTATTTTTTTACTCACAGATACGCAGTATTTT.

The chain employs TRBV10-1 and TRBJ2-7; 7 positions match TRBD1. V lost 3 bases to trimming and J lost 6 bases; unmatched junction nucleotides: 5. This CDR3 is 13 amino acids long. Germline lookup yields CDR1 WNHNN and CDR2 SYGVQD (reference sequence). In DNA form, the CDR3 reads TGCGCCAGCAGTGACCCGGGACAGAGCGAGCAGTACTTC. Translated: CASSDPGQSEQYF.

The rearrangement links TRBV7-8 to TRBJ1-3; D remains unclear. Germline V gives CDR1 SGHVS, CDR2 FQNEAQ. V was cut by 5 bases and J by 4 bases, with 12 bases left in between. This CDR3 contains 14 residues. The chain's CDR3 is CASSTRVGGNTIYF. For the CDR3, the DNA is TGTGCCAGCAGCACCCGGGTTGGCGGAAACACCATATATTTT.

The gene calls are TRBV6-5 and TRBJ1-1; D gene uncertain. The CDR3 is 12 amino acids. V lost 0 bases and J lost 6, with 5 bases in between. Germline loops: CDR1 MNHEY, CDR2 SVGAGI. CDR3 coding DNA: TGTGCCAGCAGTTACTCACTATCTGAAGCTTTCTTT. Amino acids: CASSYSLSEAFF.

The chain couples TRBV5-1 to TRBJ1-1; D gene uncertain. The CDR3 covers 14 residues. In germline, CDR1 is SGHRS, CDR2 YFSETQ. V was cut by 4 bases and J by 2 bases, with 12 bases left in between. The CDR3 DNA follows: TGCGCCAGCAGCGCCGATTTAGTTAACACTGAAGCTTTCTTT. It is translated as CASSADLVNTEAFF.

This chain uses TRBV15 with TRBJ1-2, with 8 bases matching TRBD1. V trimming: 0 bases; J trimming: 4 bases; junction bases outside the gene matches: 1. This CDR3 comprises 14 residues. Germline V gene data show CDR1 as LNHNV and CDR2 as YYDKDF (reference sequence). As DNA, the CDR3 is TGTGCCACCAGCAGAGAAGGACAGGGCTATGGCTACACCTTC. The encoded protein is CATSREGQGYGYTF.

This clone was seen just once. The DNA for the CDR3 is TGCAGCGTTGAAGATATTGGAACAGGGTTGGCTGAAGCTTTCTTT. Protein product: CSVEDIGTGLAEAFF. V is TRBV29-1 and J is TRBJ1-1; D is perhaps TRBD1 (6 bases). CDR1 is SQVTM, CDR2 ANQGSEA, per germline. The CDR3 is made up of 15 amino acids. V lost 0 bases and J 6 bases, leaving 17 bases between the germline ends.

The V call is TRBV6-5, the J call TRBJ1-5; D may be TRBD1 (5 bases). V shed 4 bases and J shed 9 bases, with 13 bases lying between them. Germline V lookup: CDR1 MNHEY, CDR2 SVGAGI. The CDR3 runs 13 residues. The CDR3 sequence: CASSSHLGGPQHF. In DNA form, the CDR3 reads TGTGCCAGCAGTTCCCACCTCGGGGGGCCCCAGCATTTT.

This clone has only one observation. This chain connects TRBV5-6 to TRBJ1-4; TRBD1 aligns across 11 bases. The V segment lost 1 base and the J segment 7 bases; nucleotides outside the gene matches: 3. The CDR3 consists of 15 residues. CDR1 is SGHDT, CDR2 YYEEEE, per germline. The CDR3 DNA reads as TGTGCCAGCAGCTTGAGAGGGACAGGGGGTGAAAAACTGTTTTTT. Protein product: CASSLRGTGGEKLFF.

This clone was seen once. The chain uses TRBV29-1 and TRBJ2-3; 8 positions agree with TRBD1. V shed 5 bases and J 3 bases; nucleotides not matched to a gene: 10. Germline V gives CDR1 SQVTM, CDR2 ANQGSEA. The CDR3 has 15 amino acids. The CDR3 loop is CSVHPTGVWTDTQYF. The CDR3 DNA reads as TGCAGCGTTCACCCGACAGGGGTATGGACAGATACGCAGTATTTT.

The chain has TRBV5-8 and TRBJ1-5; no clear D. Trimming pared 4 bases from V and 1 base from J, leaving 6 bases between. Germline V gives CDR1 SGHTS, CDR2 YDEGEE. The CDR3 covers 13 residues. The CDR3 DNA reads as TGTGCCAGCAGCCGCACAAGCAATCAGCCCCAGCATTTT. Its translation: CASSRTSNQPQHF.

CDR3 bases: TGTGCCAGCAATGGGTGGAGTAACACTGAAGCTTTCTTT. This gives the protein CASNGWSNTEAFF. The V and J genes are TRBV6-5 and TRBJ1-1; the D is unclear. Germline values: CDR1 MNHEY, CDR2 SVGAGI. This CDR3 has 13 amino acids. The germline V and J ends were trimmed by 7 bases and 2 bases, with 11 bases remaining between them.

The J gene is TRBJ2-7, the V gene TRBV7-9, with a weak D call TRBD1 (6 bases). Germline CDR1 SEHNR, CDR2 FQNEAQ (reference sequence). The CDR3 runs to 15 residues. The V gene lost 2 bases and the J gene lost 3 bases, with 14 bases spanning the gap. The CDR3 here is CASSLLRGDHYEQYF. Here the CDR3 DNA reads TGTGCCAGCAGCTTACTCAGGGGTGATCACTACGAGCAGTACTTC.

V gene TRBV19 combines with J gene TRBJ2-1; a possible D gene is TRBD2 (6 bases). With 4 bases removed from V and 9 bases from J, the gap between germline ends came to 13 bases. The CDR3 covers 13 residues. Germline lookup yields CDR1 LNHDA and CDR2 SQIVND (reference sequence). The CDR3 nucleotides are TGTGCCAGTAGTAAGCTCTGGGACTCTGAGCAGTTCTTC. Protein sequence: CASSKLWDSEQFF.

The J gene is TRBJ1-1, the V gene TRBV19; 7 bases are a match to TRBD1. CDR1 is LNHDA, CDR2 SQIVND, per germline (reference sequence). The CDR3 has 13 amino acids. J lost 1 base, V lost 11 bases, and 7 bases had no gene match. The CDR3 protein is CASKTGTNTEAFF. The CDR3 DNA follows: TGTGCCTCTAAGACAGGGACGAACACTGAAGCTTTCTTT.

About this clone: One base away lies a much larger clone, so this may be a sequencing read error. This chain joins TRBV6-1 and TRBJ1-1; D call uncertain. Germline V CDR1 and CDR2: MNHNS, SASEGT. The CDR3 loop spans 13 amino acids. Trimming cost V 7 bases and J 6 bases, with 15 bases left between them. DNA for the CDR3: TGTGCCAGCATAGAGATAGGGTTCGCTGAAGCTTTCTTT. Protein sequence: CASIEIGFAEAFF.

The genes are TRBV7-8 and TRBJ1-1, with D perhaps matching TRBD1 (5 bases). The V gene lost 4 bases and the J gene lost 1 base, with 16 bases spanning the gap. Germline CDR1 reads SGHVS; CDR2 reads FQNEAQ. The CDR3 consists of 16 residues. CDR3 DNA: TGTGCCAGCAGCTATGACAGTGAGGAGGGGAACACTGAAGCTTTCTTT. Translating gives CASSYDSEEGNTEAFF.